Listed here are 9 T cell receptor beta chains from one sample, sequenced in a study of T cells after yellow fever vaccination. Via MiXCR, TCRdb re-called the 5' RACE reads, giving one row per CDR3 protein. The sample shows some 600,000 distinct CDR3 sequences, roughly a sixth of them seen only once. This specimen consisted of PBMCs, obtained 4 to 5 days after the first yellow fever vaccination. All receptors derive from a young man who received the YFV17D yellow fever vaccine.

This clonotype was found a few times. V gene TRBV20-1 combines with J gene TRBJ2-5, with TRBD2 matching over 11 bases. This CDR3 is 15 amino acids long. With V trimmed by 3 bases and J by 2 bases, 5 bases remained unmatched. Germline CDR1 reads DFQATT; CDR2 reads SNEGSKA (reference sequence). For the CDR3, the DNA is TGCAGTGCTAGGGGTTCTAGCGGGGGGCAAGAGACCCAGTACTTC. This translates into CSARGSSGGQETQYF.

This rearrangement joins TRBV7-9 to TRBJ1-5; no clear D. The CDR3 extends over 15 amino acids. The V gene's germline CDR1 is SEHNR and CDR2 FQNEAQ (reference sequence). Trimming left V 2 bases short and J 6 bases short, with 14 bases between. The CDR3 loop is CASSLPGDTSQPQHF. CDR3 DNA sequence: TGTGCCAGCAGCTTACCCGGGGATACTAGTCAGCCCCAGCATTTT. Together with reference TRBV7-9 and TRBJ1-5, the CDR3 gives the full variable domain: DTGVSQNPRHKITKRGQNVTFRCDPISEHNRLYWYRQTLGQGPEFLTYFQNEAQLEKSRLLSDRFSAERPKGSFSTLEIQRTEQGDSAMYLCASSLPGDTSQPQHFGDGTRLSIL.

This chain connects TRBV3-1 to TRBJ2-7; perhaps TRBD2 as D (5 bases). Trimming stripped 3 bases from V and 2 bases from J, with 8 bases between. There are 13 residues in the CDR3. Germline CDR1 LGHDT, CDR2 YNNKEL (reference sequence). CDR3 in amino acids: CASSHRDPYEQYF. The CDR3 nucleotides read TGTGCCAGCAGCCACCGGGATCCCTACGAGCAGTACTTC.

This clonotype was recorded a few times. The chain couples TRBV3-1 to TRBJ1-5, with 7 bases fitting TRBD1. The CDR3 sequence is 14 residues long. Trimming at V came to 2 bases and at J to 9 bases, leaving 7 bases not matched to a gene. Germline lookup yields CDR1 LGHDT and CDR2 YNNKEL (reference sequence). The CDR3 bases are TGTGCCAGCAGCCAAAGAGGGGGCGAGAGGCCCCAGCATTTT. It translates to CASSQRGGERPQHF.

The chain links TRBV5-4 to TRBJ2-5; no firm D call. The ends were cut back, 3 bases at V and 4 bases at J, with 10 bases in the middle. The CDR3 is 13 residues long. Germline CDR1 reads SGHNT; CDR2 reads YYREEE (reference sequence). In DNA form, the CDR3 reads TGTGCCAGCAGCTCCGTCTACACAGAGACCCAGTACTTC. Protein product: CASSSVYTETQYF.

The rearrangement uses TRBV4-1 and TRBJ2-3, with 10 nucleotides matching TRBD1. With 0 bases clipped from V and 7 bases from J, the junction kept 1 base outside the gene matches. From germline, CDR1 is MGHRA and CDR2 YSYEKL. CDR3 length: 14 residues. The DNA of the CDR3 is TGCGCCAGCAGCCAAGAGGACAGGGGGTATACGCAGTATTTT. It codes for CASSQEDRGYTQYF.

At least ten counts were recorded for this clonotype. This chain uses TRBV7-2 with TRBJ1-4; tentatively, D is TRBD1 (5 bases). The CDR3 is 14 amino acids. Germline V gene data show CDR1 as SGHTA and CDR2 as FQGNSA. V was trimmed by 8 bases and J by 2 bases, leaving 12 bases between them. CDR3 nucleotide sequence: TGTGCCAGCTCCCCGGGGGGGACTAATGAAAAACTGTTTTTT. This encodes CASSPGGTNEKLFF.

This clonotype was counted many times. The chain has TRBV5-1 and TRBJ2-2; TRBD1 matches 10 bases. Unmatched junction bases numbered 12, after V lost 6 bases and J lost 7 bases. Germline V gene lookup returns CDR1 SGHRS and CDR2 YFSETQ. The length of the CDR3 is 16 residues. Here the CDR3 DNA reads TGCGCCAGCACCGATCCCCGGGACAGGGGTTTCGGGGAGCTGTTTTTT. It specifies CASTDPRDRGFGELFF.

The chain carries TRBV3-1 and TRBJ2-3, with D possibly matching TRBD2 (6 bases). Per germline, CDR1 LGHDT and CDR2 YNNKEL (reference sequence). The length of the CDR3 is 16 residues. Trimming removed 3 bases from V and 2 bases from J, with 15 bases in between. CDR3 loop: CASSQPRRGHTDTQYF. CDR3 DNA sequence: TGTGCCAGCAGCCAGCCAAGGCGGGGTCACACAGATACGCAGTATTTT.